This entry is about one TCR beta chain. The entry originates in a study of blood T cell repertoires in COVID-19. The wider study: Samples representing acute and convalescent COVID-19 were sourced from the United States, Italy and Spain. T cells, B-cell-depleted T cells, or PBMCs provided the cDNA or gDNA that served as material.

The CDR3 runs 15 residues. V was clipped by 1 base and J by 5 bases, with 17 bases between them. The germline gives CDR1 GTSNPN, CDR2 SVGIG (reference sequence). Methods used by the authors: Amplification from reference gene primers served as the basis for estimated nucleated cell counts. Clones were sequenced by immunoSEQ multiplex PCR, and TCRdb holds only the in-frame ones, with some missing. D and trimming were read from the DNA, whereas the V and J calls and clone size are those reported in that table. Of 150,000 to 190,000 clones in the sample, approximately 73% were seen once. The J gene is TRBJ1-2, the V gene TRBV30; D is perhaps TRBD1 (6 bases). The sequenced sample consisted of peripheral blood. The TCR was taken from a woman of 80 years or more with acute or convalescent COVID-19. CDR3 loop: CAWSGPYQGNYGYTF. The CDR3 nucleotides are TGTGCCTGGAGTGGCCCCTATCAGGGGAATTATGGCTACACCTTC.